The 10 T cell receptor beta chains given below trace back to one sample, sequenced in a study of blood T cell repertoires in COVID-19. Method: immunoSEQ multiplex PCR; TCRdb's copy keeps in-frame clones and lacks some. The data hold 200,000 to 300,000 clones, with about 82% observed a single time. Sequences were obtained from peripheral blood. These receptor sequences come from a woman aged 80 or older with COVID-19, enrolled during active disease.

V and J are TRBV6-2 or TRBV6-3 and TRBJ1-1; D might be TRBD1 (5 bases). V lost 5 bases and J lost 5, with 18 bases in between. The CDR3 loop spans 15 amino acids. CDR1 and CDR2 from the germline V gene are MNHEY and SVGEGT. CDR3 sequence: CASSDPVGGETEAFF. CDR3 bases: TGTGCCAGCAGTGACCCCGTAGGAGGGGAAACTGAAGCTTTCTTT.

The rearrangement joins TRBV7-9 to TRBJ1-5; a weak D match, TRBD1 (6 bases). The germline V gene encodes CDR1 SEHNR and CDR2 FQNEAQ (reference sequence). The CDR3 length is 15 residues. V was cut by 5 bases and J by 6 bases, with 17 bases left in between. The DNA for the CDR3 is TGTGCCAGCAGCCCTTTAGGGGGGGAGGGTCAGCCCCAGCATTTT. Its protein is CASSPLGGEGQPQHF.

The chain employs TRBV10-2 and TRBJ1-2, with a possible D match to TRBD1 (5 bases). The CDR3 consists of 14 residues. Germline V gene sequence: CDR1 WSHSY, CDR2 SAAADI. Trimming pared 3 bases from V and 1 base from J, leaving 9 bases between. CDR3 sequence reads: CASSDRAVNYGYTF. In DNA form, the CDR3 reads TGCGCCAGCAGTGACAGGGCGGTTAACTATGGCTACACCTTC.

The genes are TRBV19 and TRBJ2-5; 8 nucleotides agree with TRBD1. V gave up 4 bases and J gave up 4 bases; unmatched junction bases: 11. The CDR3 spans 16 residues. Germline-derived CDR1 and CDR2 are LNHDA and SQIVND (reference sequence). CDR3 sequence: CASSSTGGSVGETQYF. CDR3 sequence (DNA): TGTGCCAGTAGTAGTACAGGGGGTAGTGTTGGAGAGACCCAGTACTTC.

The chain carries TRBV5-1 and TRBJ1-1, with D unresolved. The CDR3 totals 14 residues. V was clipped by 0 bases and J by 8 bases, with 14 bases between them. Germline V CDR1 and CDR2: SGHRS, YFSETQ. The CDR3 loop reads CASSLVFRRGEAFF. The CDR3 nucleotides are TGCGCCAGCAGCTTGGTGTTCCGTCGGGGAGAAGCTTTCTTT.

This chain joins TRBV6-2 or TRBV6-3 and TRBJ1-1, with 9 nucleotides matching TRBD1. In germline, CDR1 is MNHEY, CDR2 SVGEGT. The CDR3 runs 16 residues. The ends lost 0 bases at V and 3 bases at J; junction bases unmatched: 5. Here the CDR3 reads CASSYSRTGVDTEAFF. CDR3 nucleotide sequence: TGTGCCAGCAGTTACTCGAGGACAGGGGTAGACACTGAAGCTTTCTTT.

This clone has just one count. The chain links TRBV28 to TRBJ2-3; TRBD2 aligns across 14 bases. Germline assignment: CDR1 MDHEN and CDR2 SYDVKM. V was clipped by 5 bases and J by 6 bases; unmatched bases: 4. The length of the CDR3 is 15 residues. The CDR3 nucleotides read TGTGCCAGCAGTCGACTAGCGGGGGGGCCGGATACGCAGTATTTT. Its protein is CASSRLAGGPDTQYF.

V gene TRBV18 combines with J gene TRBJ1-4; 9 bases align to TRBD1. V trimming: 6 bases; J trimming: 7 bases; junction bases outside the gene matches: 6. The CDR3 runs 14 residues. Germline V gene lookup returns CDR1 KGHSH and CDR2 LQKENI. The CDR3 DNA reads TGTGCCAGCTCCCCGGGACAGGGAAGTGAAAAACTGTTTTTT. Protein sequence: CASSPGQGSEKLFF.

The chain is built from TRBV7-2 and TRBJ1-4, with a weak D call TRBD1 (5 bases). CDR3 size: 16 residues. The ends were cut back, 4 bases at V and 0 bases at J, with 12 bases in the middle. Germline V CDR1 and CDR2: SGHTA, FQGNSA. Here the CDR3 reads CASSSGVYPTNEKLFF. The CDR3 DNA reads as TGTGCCAGCAGCTCGGGGGTCTACCCAACTAATGAAAAACTGTTTTTT.

V usage is TRBV2 and J usage is TRBJ2-3, with 8 bases that match TRBD1. CDR1 and CDR2 (germline): SNHLY, FYNNEI. This CDR3 contains 13 residues. With V trimmed by 6 bases and J by 5 bases, 4 bases remained unmatched. CDR3 amino acids: CASRWTGIDTQYF. The CDR3 DNA sequence: TGTGCCAGCAGGTGGACAGGGATAGATACGCAGTATTTT.